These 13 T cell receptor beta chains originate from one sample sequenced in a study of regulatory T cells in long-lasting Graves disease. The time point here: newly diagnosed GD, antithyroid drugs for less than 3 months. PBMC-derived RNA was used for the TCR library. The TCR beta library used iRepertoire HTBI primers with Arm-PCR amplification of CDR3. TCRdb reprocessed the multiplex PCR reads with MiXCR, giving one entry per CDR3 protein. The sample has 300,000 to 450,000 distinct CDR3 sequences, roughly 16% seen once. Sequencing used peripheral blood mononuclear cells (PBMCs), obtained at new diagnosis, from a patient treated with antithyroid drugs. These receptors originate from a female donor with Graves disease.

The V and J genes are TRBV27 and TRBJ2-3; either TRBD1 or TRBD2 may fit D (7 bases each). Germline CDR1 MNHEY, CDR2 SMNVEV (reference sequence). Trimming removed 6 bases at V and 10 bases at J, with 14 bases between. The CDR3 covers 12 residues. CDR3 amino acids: CASRAGGGAQYF. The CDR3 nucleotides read TGTGCCAGCAGGGCAGGGGGGGGGGCGCAGTATTTT.

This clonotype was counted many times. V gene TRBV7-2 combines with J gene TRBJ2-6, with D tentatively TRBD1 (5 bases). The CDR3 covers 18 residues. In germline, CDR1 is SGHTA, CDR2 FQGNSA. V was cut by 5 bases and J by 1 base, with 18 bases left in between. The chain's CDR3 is CASSSLKPSGSGANVLTF. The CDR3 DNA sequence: TGTGCCAGCAGCAGCCTAAAACCCTCAGGGTCTGGGGCCAACGTCCTGACTTTC.

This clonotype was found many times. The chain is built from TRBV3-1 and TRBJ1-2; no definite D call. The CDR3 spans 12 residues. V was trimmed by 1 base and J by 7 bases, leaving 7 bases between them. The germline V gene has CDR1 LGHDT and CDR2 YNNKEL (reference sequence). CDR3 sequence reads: CASSQVTVGYTF. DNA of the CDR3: TGTGCCAGCAGCCAAGTAACGGTTGGCTACACCTTC.

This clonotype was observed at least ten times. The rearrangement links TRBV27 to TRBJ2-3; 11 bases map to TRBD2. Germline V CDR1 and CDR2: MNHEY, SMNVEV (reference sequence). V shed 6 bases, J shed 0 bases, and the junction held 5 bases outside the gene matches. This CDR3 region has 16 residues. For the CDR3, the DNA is TGTGCCAGCAGGCTAGCGGGGGGATTAAGCACAGATACGCAGTATTTT. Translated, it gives CASRLAGGLSTDTQYF.

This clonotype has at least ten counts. The CDR3 nucleotides read TGCAGTGCTAGAGTTGGAGGGAGCAATCAGCCCCAGCATTTT. This gives the protein CSARVGGSNQPQHF. The V gene is TRBV20-1, the J gene TRBJ1-5; D is uncertain. The V end lost 1 base, the J end lost 1 base, and 8 bases lay between the germline ends. The germline CDR1 and CDR2 sequences are DFQATT and SNEGSKA (reference sequence). The CDR3 extends over 14 amino acids.

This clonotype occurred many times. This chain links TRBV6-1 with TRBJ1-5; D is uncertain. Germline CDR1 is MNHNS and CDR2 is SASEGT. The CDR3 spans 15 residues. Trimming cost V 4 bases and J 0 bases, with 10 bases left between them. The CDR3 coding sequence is TGTGCCAGCAGTGTAGGGCACTATAGCAATCAGCCCCAGCATTTT. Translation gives CASSVGHYSNQPQHF.

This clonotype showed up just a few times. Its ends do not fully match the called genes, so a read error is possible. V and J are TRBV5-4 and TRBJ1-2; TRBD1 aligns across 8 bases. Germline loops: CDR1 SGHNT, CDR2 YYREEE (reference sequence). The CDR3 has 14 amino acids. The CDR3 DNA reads TGTGCCAGCAGCAAAGGACAGGGAATCTATGGTTACACCTTC. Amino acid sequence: CASSKGQGIYGYTF.

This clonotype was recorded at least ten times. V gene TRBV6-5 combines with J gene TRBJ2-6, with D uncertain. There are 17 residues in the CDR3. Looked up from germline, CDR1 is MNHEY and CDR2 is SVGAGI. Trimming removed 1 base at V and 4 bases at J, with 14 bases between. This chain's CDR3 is CASSYWTGPPGANVLTF. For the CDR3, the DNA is TGTGCCAGCAGTTACTGGACGGGTCCGCCGGGGGCCAACGTCCTGACTTTC.

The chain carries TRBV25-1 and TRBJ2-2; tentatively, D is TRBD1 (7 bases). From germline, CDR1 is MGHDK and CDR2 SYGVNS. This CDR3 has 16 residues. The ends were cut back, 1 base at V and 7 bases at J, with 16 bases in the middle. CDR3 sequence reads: CASSESGGSLSGELFF. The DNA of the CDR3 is TGTGCCAGCAGTGAATCAGGGGGGTCTTTGAGCGGGGAGCTGTTTTTT.

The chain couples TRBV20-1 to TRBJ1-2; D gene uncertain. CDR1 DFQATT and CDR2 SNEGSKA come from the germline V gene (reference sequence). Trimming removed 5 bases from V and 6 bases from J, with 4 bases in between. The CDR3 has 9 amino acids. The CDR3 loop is CSAPDGYTF. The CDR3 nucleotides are TGCAGTGCTCCGGATGGCTACACCTTC.

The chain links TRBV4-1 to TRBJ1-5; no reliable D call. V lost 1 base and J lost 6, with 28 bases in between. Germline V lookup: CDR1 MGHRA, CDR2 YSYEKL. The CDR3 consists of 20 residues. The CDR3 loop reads CASSQGLSAKRPLGGQPQHF. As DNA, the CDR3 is TGCGCCAGCAGCCAAGGACTTTCGGCAAAGCGGCCGTTAGGTGGTCAGCCCCAGCATTTT.

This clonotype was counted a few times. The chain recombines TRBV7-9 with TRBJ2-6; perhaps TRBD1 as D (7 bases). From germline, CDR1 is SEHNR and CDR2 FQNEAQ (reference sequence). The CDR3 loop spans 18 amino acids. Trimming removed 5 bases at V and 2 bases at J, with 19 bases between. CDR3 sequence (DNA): TGTGCCAGCAGCGAGCTCTACACAGGGGAGGCTGGGGCCAACGTCCTGACTTTC. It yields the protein CASSELYTGEAGANVLTF.

The DNA for the CDR3 is TGTGCCATCATAGAGGAATGCGACAGCAAAGGTAGCAATCAGCCCCAGCATTTT. Encoded protein: CAIIEECDSKGSNQPQHF. V and J are TRBV10-3 and TRBJ1-5; tentative D call: TRBD1 (5 bases). Trimming pared 7 bases from V and 0 bases from J, leaving 22 bases between. This CDR3 is 18 amino acids long. CDR1 and CDR2 (germline): ENHRY, SYGVKD.